These 23 T cell receptor beta chains originate from one sample sequenced in a study of blood T cell repertoires in COVID-19. Sequenced by immunoSEQ multiplex PCR; TCRdb stores in-frame clones only, minus some. The sample includes 120,000 or so clones, approximately 80% of them seen just once. Sequenced material: peripheral blood. These receptors originate from a human donor in a cohort sampled during active COVID-19.

The chain is built from TRBV11-2 and TRBJ2-3; a weak D match, TRBD1 (5 bases). V was clipped by 3 bases and J by 0 bases, with 13 bases between them. The germline V gene encodes CDR1 SGHAT and CDR2 FQNNGV. CDR3 length: 16 residues. The CDR3 reads CASSLTRGFSTDTQYF. For the CDR3, the DNA is TGTGCCAGCAGCTTGACAAGGGGCTTTAGCACAGATACGCAGTATTTT.

The chain has TRBV7-8 and TRBJ2-3, with a weak D call TRBD1 (5 bases). This CDR3 has 14 residues. The V gene's germline CDR1 is SGHVS and CDR2 FQNEAQ. V was cut by 5 bases and J by 8 bases, with 17 bases left in between. CDR3 in DNA: TGTGCCAGCAGCCGGCGGACACAGGAAGGTACGCAGTATTTT. Its protein is CASSRRTQEGTQYF. Variable domain in full (rest from reference TRBV7-8 and TRBJ2-3): GAGVSQSPRYKVAKRGQDVALRCDPISGHVSLFWYQQALGQGPEFLTYFQNEAQLDKSGLPSDRFFAERPEGSVSTLKIQRTQQEDSAVYLCASSRRTQEGTQYFGPGTRLTVL.

The chain uses TRBV2 and TRBJ1-1; 7 bases agree with TRBD1. The germline V gene encodes CDR1 SNHLY and CDR2 FYNNEI. CDR3 length: 13 amino acids. With 6 bases clipped from V and 7 bases from J, the junction kept 8 bases outside the gene matches. This chain's CDR3 is CASSANRGGEAFF. In DNA, the CDR3 is TGTGCCAGCAGCGCTAACAGGGGCGGTGAAGCTTTCTTT.

J is TRBJ1-6 and V is TRBV7-8; 10 bases line up with TRBD1. The CDR3 sequence is 17 residues long. J gave up 7 bases and V 4 bases, and 10 bases lay outside the gene matches. CDR1 is SGHVS, CDR2 FQNEAQ, per germline. DNA for the CDR3: TGTGCCAGCAGCTCCCGGGAGGGACAGGGGTCGAATTCACCCCTCCACTTT. Residues: CASSSREGQGSNSPLHF.

The chain couples TRBV7-8 to TRBJ2-5; D possibly corresponds to TRBD1 (6 bases). Trimming pared 3 bases from V and 5 bases from J, leaving 13 bases between. CDR3 size: 14 residues. In germline, CDR1 is SGHVS, CDR2 FQNEAQ. CDR3 DNA: TGTGCCAGCAGCTTCGTACAGGGTAGGGAGACCCAGTACTTC. It encodes CASSFVQGRETQYF. Variable domain in full (rest from reference TRBV7-8 and TRBJ2-5): GAGVSQSPRYKVAKRGQDVALRCDPISGHVSLFWYQQALGQGPEFLTYFQNEAQLDKSGLPSDRFFAERPEGSVSTLKIQRTQQEDSAVYLCASSFVQGRETQYFGPGTRLLVL.

In the case of this clone: Additional DNA sequences in this sample encode the identical CDR3. The chain carries TRBV7-9 and TRBJ1-3, with 8 bases matching TRBD1. Germline V gene data show CDR1 as SEHNR and CDR2 as FQNEAQ (reference sequence). The CDR3 is made up of 15 amino acids. V dropped 3 bases and J dropped 0; count of bases not matched to a gene: 1. The CDR3 sequence: CASSFGQGSGNTIYF. The CDR3 DNA is TGTGCCAGCAGCTTTGGACAGGGCTCTGGAAACACCATATATTTT.

V gene TRBV28 combines with J gene TRBJ1-4; D unclear. V gave up 5 bases and J gave up 2 bases, with 12 bases separating them. Germline assignment: CDR1 MDHEN and CDR2 SYDVKM. The CDR3 has 15 amino acids. DNA of the CDR3: TGTGCCAGCAGTCCGACACTCGCCACTAATGAAAAACTGTTTTTT. Protein: CASSPTLATNEKLFF.

The chain couples TRBV7-3 to TRBJ2-5, with a possible D match to TRBD2 (5 bases). V was pared by 0 bases and J by 3 bases, with 11 bases between. CDR3 length: 15 amino acids. Germline V gene sequence: CDR1 SGHTA, CDR2 FQGTGA. CDR3 coding DNA: TGTGCCAGCAGCTTAACGTTGGAGGCAGAAGAGACCCAGTACTTC. It yields the protein CASSLTLEAEETQYF.

This clone was detected only once. The rearrangement uses TRBV5-6 and TRBJ2-5; TRBD1 might be the D (5 bases). CDR3 size: 16 residues. Looked up from germline, CDR1 is SGHDT and CDR2 is YYEEEE. V lost 0 bases to trimming and J lost 6 bases, with 18 bases between them. CDR3 protein: CASSLARADVGQTQYF. In DNA, the CDR3 is TGTGCCAGCAGCTTGGCCAGGGCGGATGTCGGGCAGACCCAGTACTTC.

This chain connects TRBV18 to TRBJ2-7; D possibly corresponds to TRBD1 (5 bases). The CDR3 runs to 12 residues. V lost 6 bases, J lost 5 bases, and 11 bases lay in between. CDR1 and CDR2 (germline): KGHSH, LQKENI. The CDR3 here is CASSPQGHEQYF. The CDR3 coding sequence is TGTGCCAGCTCGCCCCAGGGCCACGAGCAGTACTTC.

This chain uses TRBV7-2 with TRBJ2-1; 10 bases map to TRBD2. V gave up 7 bases and J gave up 0 bases; unmatched junction bases: 12. Germline CDR1 and CDR2: SGHTA and FQGNSA. This CDR3 has 18 residues. The CDR3 sequence is CASTIELLAGSSYNEQFF. In DNA, the CDR3 is TGTGCCAGCACCATAGAATTACTAGCGGGGAGCTCCTACAATGAGCAGTTCTTC.

The chain couples TRBV2 to TRBJ2-2, with D uncertain. The ends were cut back, 6 bases at V and 0 bases at J, with 8 bases in the middle. The germline CDR1 and CDR2 sequences are SNHLY and FYNNEI. The length of the CDR3 is 14 residues. CDR3 sequence: CASRAFANTGELFF. Here the CDR3 DNA reads TGTGCCAGCAGAGCATTCGCGAACACCGGGGAGCTGTTTTTT.

This chain connects TRBV2 to TRBJ2-7, with 9 bases that match TRBD1. The germline V gene encodes CDR1 SNHLY and CDR2 FYNNEI. This CDR3 has 14 residues. The V gene end was trimmed by 6 bases and the J gene end by 6 bases; junction bases not matched to a gene: 9. CDR3 sequence: CASRVDRGFGEQYF. The DNA of the CDR3 is TGTGCCAGCAGGGTAGACAGGGGGTTCGGCGAGCAGTACTTC.

This chain uses TRBV6-5 with TRBJ1-1, with 10 bases fitting TRBD1. CDR3 size: 15 residues. The junction had 4 bases not matched to a gene; V was cut back by 6 bases and J by 0 bases. Germline V gene sequence: CDR1 MNHEY, CDR2 SVGAGI. The CDR3 DNA sequence: TGTGCCAGCAGACGACAGGGGGCTCTGAACACTGAAGCTTTCTTT. Translated, it gives CASRRQGALNTEAFF.

The chain is built from TRBV12-3 or TRBV12-4 and TRBJ1-6; D remains unclear. V was trimmed by 7 bases and J by 10 bases, leaving 11 bases between them. This CDR3 contains 12 residues. The CDR3 sequence: CASTEGRSPLHF. The CDR3 nucleotides read TGTGCCAGCACCGAAGGGAGGTCACCCCTCCACTTT.

The chain recombines TRBV30 with TRBJ1-4, with D maybe TRBD1 (6 bases). The V gene lost 0 bases and the J gene lost 8 bases, with 13 bases spanning the gap. The length of the CDR3 is 14 residues. Per the germline V gene, CDR1 is GTSNPN and CDR2 is SVGIG (reference sequence). CDR3 sequence reads: CAWSVDREAEKLFF. The CDR3 DNA follows: TGTGCCTGGAGTGTGGACAGAGAGGCGGAAAAACTGTTTTTT.

The CDR3 loop reads CASSFLGTDRLLSEQFF. Here the CDR3 DNA reads TGTGCCAGCAGTTTCTTAGGAACAGATCGTTTACTGTCGGAGCAGTTCTTC. The rearrangement uses TRBV28 and TRBJ2-1, with D unresolved. In germline, CDR1 is MDHEN, CDR2 SYDVKM. V shed 3 bases and J shed 10 bases, with 25 bases lying between them. This CDR3 is built from 17 residues.

The chain joins TRBV19 to TRBJ1-1; tentative D call: TRBD1 (6 bases). Germline values: CDR1 LNHDA, CDR2 SQIVND (reference sequence). The CDR3 sequence is 16 residues long. Trimming removed 4 bases at V and 0 bases at J, with 15 bases between. In nucleotides, the CDR3 is TGTGCCAGTAGTACCCGACAGGTAGCCATGAACACTGAAGCTTTCTTT. This codes for CASSTRQVAMNTEAFF.

The J gene is TRBJ2-7, the V gene TRBV29-1; 14 bases are shared with TRBD2. The CDR3 runs to 13 residues. Germline V gene lookup returns CDR1 SQVTM and CDR2 ANQGSEA. Losses at the gene ends were 7 bases for V and 4 bases for J; bases not matched to a gene: 3. The CDR3 sequence is CSARLAGGYEQYF. The CDR3 region has the DNA TGCAGCGCCCGACTAGCGGGAGGGTACGAGCAGTACTTC.

V usage is TRBV10-3 and J usage is TRBJ2-3, with D maybe TRBD1 (6 bases). V was cut by 9 bases and J by 0 bases, with 10 bases left in between. The germline V gene has CDR1 ENHRY and CDR2 SYGVKD. This CDR3 comprises 13 residues. The CDR3 coding sequence is TGTGCCATAGGGACACCAAGCACAGATACGCAGTATTTT. The encoded protein is CAIGTPSTDTQYF.

V gene TRBV2 combines with J gene TRBJ1-5, with D possibly TRBD1 on 5 matching bases. Germline CDR1 SNHLY, CDR2 FYNNEI. The CDR3 totals 14 residues. V lost 6 bases, J lost 7 bases, and 16 bases lay in between. The CDR3 loop is CASSSGGKGQPQHF. For the CDR3, the DNA is TGTGCCAGCAGCTCGGGGGGGAAGGGCCAGCCCCAGCATTTT.

V is TRBV6-5 and J is TRBJ1-2, with 7 nucleotides matching TRBD1. CDR1 and CDR2 from the germline V gene are MNHEY and SVGAGI. V gave up 6 bases and J gave up 8 bases; unmatched junction bases: 3. The CDR3 spans 11 residues. The CDR3 loop reads CASRLDRGYTF. The DNA for the CDR3 is TGTGCCAGCAGACTGGACAGGGGCTACACCTTC.

This chain joins TRBV6-5 and TRBJ2-3; 7 positions match TRBD2. Per germline, CDR1 MNHEY and CDR2 SVGAGI. V gave up 6 bases and J gave up 5 bases; unmatched junction bases: 5. This CDR3 contains 13 residues. The CDR3 is CASRTGTIDTQYF. The CDR3 DNA follows: TGTGCCAGCAGAACCGGGACTATAGATACGCAGTATTTT.